This T cell receptor beta chain was retrieved from a study of patients and donors after allogeneic stem cell transplantation. This clonotype has only a few counts. TCRdb processed the RT-PCR reads anew with MiXCR; each CDR3 protein has one entry. The profile shows more than 850,000 distinct CDR3 sequences, about 20% of them singletons. This CDR3 has 13 amino acids. V was cut by 6 bases and J by 5 bases, with 13 bases left in between. CDR1 is SNHLY, CDR2 FYNNEI, per germline. The source is a human donor who was either an allogeneic HSCT recipient or a stem cell or donor lymphocyte infusion donor (not recorded which). It is not recorded whose cells these are; they may come from a transplant donor. This chain links TRBV2 with TRBJ1-1; no reliable D call. Material: blood, either unsorted or a sorted T cell fraction (not recorded which). The chain's CDR3 is CASSSVAGTEAFF. The CDR3 DNA follows: TGTGCCAGCAGCTCGGTGGCGGGTACTGAAGCTTTCTTT.